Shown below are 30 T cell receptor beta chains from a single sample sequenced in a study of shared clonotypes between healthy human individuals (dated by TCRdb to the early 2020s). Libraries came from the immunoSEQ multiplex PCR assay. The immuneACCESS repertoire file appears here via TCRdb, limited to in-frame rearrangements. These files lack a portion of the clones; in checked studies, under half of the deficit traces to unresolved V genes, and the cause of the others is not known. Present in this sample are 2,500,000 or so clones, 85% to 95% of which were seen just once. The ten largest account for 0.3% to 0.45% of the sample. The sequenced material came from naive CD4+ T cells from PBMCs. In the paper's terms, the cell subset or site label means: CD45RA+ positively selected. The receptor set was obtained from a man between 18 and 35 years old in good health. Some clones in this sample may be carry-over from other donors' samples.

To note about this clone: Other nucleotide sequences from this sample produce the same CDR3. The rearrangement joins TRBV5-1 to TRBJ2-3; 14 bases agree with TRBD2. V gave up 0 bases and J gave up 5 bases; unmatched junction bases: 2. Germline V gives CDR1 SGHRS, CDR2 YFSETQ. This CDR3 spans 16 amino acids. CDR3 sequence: CASSLEGLAGVDTQYF. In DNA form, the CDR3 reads TGCGCCAGCAGCTTGGAGGGACTAGCGGGAGTAGATACGCAGTATTTT.

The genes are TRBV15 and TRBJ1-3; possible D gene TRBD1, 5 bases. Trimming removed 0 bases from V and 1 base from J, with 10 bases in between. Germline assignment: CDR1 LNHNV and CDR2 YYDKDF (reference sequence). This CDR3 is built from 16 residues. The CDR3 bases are TGTGCCACCAGCAGAGACGTCGCAGGGTCTGGAAACACCATATATTTT. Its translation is CATSRDVAGSGNTIYF.

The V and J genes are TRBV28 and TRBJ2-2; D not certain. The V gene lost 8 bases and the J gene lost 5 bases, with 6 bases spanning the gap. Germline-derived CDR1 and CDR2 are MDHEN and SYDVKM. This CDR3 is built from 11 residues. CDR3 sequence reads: CASEETGELFF. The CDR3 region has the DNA TGTGCCAGCGAGGAGACCGGGGAGCTGTTTTTT.

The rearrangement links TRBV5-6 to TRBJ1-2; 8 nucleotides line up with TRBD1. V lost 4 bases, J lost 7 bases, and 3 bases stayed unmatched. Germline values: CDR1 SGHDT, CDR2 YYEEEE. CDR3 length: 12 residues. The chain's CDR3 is CASSRTGFGYTF. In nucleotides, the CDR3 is TGTGCCAGCAGCCGGACAGGGTTTGGCTACACCTTC. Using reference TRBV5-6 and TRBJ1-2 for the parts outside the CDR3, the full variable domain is DAGVTQSPTHLIKTRGQQVTLRCSPKSGHDTVSWYQQALGQGPQFIFQYYEEEERQRGNFPDRFSGHQFPNYSSELNVNALLLGDSALYLCASSRTGFGYTFGSGTRLTVV.

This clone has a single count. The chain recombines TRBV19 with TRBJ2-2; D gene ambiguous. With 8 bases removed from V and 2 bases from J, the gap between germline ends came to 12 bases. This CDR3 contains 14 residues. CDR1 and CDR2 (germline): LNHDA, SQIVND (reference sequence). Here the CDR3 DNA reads TGTGCCAGTGCCCGCCGAGTTAACACCGGGGAGCTGTTTTTT. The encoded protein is CASARRVNTGELFF.

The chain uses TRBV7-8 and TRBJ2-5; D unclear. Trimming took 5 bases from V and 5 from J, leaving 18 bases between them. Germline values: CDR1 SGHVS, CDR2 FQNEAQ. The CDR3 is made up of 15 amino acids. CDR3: CASSPLLLRSETQYF. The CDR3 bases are TGTGCCAGCAGCCCGCTTCTCCTCAGGAGCGAGACCCAGTACTTC.

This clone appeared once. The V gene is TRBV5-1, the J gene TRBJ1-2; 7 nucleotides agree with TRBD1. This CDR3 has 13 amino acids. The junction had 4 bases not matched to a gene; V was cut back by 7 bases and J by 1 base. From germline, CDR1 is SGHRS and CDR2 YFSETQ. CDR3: CASGRGNNYGYTF. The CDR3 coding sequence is TGCGCCAGCGGCAGGGGGAATAACTATGGCTACACCTTC.

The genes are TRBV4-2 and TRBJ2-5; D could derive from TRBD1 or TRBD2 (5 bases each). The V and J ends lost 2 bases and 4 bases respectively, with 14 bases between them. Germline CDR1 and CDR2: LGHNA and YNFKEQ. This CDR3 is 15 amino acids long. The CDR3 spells CASSQKVGPAETQYF. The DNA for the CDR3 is TGTGCCAGCAGCCAAAAGGTGGGACCGGCAGAGACCCAGTACTTC.

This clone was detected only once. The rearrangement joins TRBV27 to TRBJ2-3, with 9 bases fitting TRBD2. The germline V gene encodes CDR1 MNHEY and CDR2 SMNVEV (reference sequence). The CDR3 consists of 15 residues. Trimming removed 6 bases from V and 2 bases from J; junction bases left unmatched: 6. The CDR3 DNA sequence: TGTGCCAGCAGCTTAGCGGGAGCGTTCACAGATACGCAGTATTTT. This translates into CASSLAGAFTDTQYF.

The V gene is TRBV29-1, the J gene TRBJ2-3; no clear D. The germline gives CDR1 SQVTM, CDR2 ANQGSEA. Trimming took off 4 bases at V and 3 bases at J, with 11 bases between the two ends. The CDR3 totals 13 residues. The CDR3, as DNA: TGCAGCGTTGGCCCCGGATCGACAGATACGCAGTATTTT. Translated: CSVGPGSTDTQYF.

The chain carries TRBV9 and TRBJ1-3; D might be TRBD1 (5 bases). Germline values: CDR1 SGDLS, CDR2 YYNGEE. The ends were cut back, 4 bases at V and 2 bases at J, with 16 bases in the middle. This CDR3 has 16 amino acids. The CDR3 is CASSKKGNDPGNTIYF. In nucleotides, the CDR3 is TGTGCCAGCAGCAAAAAGGGGAACGACCCTGGAAACACCATATATTTT.

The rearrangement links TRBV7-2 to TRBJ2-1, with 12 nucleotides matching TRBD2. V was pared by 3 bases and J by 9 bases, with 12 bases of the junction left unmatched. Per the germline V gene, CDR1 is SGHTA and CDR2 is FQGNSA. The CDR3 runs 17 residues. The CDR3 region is CASSFAPTSGRRSEQFF. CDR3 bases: TGTGCCAGCAGCTTTGCCCCGACTAGCGGGAGACGCAGTGAGCAGTTCTTC.

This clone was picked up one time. This CDR3 reads CASSMRSLDEQFF. The CDR3 DNA reads TGTGCCAGTAGTATGAGGAGCCTAGATGAGCAGTTCTTC. The genes are TRBV19 and TRBJ2-1; no clear D. The CDR3 is 13 residues long. Germline loops: CDR1 LNHDA, CDR2 SQIVND (reference sequence). V was clipped by 3 bases and J by 8 bases, with 11 bases between them.

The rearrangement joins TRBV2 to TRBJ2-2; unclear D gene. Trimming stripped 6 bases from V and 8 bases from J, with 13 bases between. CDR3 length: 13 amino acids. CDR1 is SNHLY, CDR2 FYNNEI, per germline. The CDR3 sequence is CASSLQLQGELFF. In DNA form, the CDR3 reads TGTGCCAGCAGCCTCCAGCTGCAAGGGGAGCTGTTTTTT.

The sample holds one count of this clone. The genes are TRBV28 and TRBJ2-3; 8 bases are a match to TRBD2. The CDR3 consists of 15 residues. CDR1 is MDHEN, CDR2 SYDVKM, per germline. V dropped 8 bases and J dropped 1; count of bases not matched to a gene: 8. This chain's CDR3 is CASYPREAGTDTQYF. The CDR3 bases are TGTGCCAGCTACCCGCGGGAGGCCGGCACAGATACGCAGTATTTT.

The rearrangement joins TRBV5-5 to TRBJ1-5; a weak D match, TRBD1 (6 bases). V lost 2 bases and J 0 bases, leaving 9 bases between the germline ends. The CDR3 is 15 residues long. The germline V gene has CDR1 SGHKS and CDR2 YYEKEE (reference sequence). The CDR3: CASSFTGYSNQPQHF. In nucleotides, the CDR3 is TGTGCCAGCAGCTTTACAGGGTATAGCAATCAGCCCCAGCATTTT.

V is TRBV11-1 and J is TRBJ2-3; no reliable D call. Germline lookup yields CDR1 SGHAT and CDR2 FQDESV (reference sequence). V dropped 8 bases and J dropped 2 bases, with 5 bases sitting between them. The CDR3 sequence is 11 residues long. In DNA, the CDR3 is TGTGCCAGCGGGGACACAGATACGCAGTATTTT. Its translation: CASGDTDTQYF.

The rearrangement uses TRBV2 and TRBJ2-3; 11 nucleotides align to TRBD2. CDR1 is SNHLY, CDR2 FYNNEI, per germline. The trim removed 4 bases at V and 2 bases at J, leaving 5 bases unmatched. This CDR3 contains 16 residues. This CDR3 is CASSGTSGLPTDTQYF. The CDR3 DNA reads TGTGCCAGCAGTGGGACTAGCGGGCTCCCCACAGATACGCAGTATTTT.

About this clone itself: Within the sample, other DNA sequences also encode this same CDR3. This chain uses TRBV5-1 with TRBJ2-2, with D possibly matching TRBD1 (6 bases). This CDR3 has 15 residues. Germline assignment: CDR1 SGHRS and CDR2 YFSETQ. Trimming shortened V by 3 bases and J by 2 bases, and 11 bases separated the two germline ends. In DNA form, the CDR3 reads TGCGCCAGCAGCTACCCGACAGGTAACACCGGGGAGCTGTTTTTT. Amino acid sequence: CASSYPTGNTGELFF.

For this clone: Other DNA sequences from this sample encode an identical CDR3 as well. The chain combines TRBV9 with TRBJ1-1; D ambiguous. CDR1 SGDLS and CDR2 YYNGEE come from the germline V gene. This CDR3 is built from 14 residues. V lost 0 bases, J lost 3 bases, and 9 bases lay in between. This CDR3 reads CASSVEGGYTEAFF. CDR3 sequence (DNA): TGTGCCAGCAGCGTAGAGGGAGGATACACTGAAGCTTTCTTT. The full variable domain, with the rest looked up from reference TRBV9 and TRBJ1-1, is DSGVTQTPKHLITATGQRVTLRCSPRSGDLSVYWYQQSLDQGLQFLIQYYNGEERAKGNILERFSAQQFPDLHSELNLSSLELGDSALYFCASSVEGGYTEAFFGQGTRLTVV.

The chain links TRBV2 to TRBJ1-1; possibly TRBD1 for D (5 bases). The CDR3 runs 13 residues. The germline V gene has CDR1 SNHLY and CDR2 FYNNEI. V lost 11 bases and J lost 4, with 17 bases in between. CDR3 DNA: TGTGCCGGGGGTATTGGGGTAGGCACTGAAGCTTTCTTT. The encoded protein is CAGGIGVGTEAFF.

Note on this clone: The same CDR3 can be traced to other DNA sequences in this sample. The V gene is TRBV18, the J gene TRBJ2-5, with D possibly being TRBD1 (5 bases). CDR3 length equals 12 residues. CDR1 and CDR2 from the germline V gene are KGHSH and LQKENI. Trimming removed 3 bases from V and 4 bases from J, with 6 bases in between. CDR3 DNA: TGTGCCAGCTCACCTGGGGCAGAGACCCAGTACTTC. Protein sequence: CASSPGAETQYF.

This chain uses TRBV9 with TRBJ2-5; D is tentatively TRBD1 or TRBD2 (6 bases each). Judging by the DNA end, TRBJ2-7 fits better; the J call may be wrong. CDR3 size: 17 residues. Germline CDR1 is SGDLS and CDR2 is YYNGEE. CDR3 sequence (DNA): TGTGCCAGCAGCGTAGGTCCGGGGGCCCCCGAGGTGTACGAGCAGTACTTC. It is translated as CASSVGPGAPEVYEQYF.

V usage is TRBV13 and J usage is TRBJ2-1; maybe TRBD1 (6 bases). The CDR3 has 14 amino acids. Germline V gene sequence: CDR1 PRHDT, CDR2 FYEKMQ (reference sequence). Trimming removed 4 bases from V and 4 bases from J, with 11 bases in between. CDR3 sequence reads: CASSYRVTYNEQFF. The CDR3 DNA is TGTGCCAGCAGCTACAGGGTTACATACAATGAGCAGTTCTTC.

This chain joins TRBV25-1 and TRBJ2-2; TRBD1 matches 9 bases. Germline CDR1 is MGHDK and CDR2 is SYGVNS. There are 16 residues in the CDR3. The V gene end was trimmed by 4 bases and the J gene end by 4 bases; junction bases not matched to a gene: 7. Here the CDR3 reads CASSVRDRGGTGELFF. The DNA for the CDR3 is TGTGCCAGCAGTGTACGTGACAGGGGGGGCACCGGGGAGCTGTTTTTT.

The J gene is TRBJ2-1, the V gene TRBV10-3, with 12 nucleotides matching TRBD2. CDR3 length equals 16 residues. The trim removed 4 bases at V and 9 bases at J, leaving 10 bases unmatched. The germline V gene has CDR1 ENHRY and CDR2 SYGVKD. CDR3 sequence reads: CAISGILAGGSREQFF. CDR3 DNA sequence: TGTGCCATCAGTGGGATTCTAGCGGGAGGGAGTCGTGAGCAGTTCTTC.

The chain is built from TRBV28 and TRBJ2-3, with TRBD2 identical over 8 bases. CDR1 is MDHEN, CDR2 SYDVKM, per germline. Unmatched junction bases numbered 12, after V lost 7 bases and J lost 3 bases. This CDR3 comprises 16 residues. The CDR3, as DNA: TGTGCCAGCACCAAATCCAGCGGGAGTAGGACAGATACGCAGTATTTT. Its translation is CASTKSSGSRTDTQYF.

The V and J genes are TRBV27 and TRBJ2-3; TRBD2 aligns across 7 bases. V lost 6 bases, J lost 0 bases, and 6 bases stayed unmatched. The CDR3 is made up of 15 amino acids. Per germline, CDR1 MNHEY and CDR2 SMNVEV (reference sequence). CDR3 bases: TGTGCCAGCAGGCCAACTAGCGCAAGCACAGATACGCAGTATTTT. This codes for CASRPTSASTDTQYF.

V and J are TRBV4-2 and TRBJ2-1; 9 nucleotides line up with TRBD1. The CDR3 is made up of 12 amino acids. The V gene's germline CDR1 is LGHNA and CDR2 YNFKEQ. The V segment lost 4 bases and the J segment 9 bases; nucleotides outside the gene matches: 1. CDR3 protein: CASSLQGAEQFF. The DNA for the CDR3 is TGTGCCAGCAGCCTACAGGGGGCTGAGCAGTTCTTC.

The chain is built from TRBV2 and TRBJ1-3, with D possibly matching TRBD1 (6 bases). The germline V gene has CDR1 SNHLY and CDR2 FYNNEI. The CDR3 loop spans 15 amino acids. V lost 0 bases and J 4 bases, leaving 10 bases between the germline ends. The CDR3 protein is CASSEATGAGNTIYF. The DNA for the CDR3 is TGTGCCAGCAGTGAAGCGACGGGGGCCGGAAACACCATATATTTT.